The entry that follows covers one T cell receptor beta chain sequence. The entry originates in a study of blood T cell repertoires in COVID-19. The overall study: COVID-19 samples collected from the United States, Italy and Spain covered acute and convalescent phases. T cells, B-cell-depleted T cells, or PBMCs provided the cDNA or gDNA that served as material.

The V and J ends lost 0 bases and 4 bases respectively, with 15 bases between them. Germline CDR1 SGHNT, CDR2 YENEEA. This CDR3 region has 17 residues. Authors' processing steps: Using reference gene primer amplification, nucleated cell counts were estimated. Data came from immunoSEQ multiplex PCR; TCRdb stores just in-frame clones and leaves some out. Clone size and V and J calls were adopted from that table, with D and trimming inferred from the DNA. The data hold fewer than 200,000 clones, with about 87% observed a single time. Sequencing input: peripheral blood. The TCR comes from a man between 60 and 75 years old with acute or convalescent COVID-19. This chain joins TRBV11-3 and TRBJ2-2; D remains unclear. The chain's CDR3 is CASSLDLFKVATGELFF. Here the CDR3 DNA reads TGTGCCAGCAGCTTAGATCTCTTTAAGGTAGCCACCGGGGAGCTGTTTTTT. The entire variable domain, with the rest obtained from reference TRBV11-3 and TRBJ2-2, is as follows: EAGVVQSPRYKIIEKKQPVAFWCNPISGHNTLYWYLQNLGQGPELLIRYENEEAVDDSQLPKDRFSAERLKGVDSTLKIQPAELGDSAVYLCASSLDLFKVATGELFFGEGSRLTVL.